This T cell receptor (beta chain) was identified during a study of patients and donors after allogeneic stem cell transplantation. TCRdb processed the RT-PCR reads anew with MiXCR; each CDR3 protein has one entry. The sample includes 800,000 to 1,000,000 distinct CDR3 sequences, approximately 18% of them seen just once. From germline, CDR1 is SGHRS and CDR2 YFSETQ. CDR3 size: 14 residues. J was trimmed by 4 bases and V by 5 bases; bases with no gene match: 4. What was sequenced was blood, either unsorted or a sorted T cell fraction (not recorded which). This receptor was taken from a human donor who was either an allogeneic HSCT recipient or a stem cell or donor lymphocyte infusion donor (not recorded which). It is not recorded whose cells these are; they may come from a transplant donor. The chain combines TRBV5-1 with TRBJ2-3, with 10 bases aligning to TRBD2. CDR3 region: CASRERGGSDTQYF. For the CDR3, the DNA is TGCGCCAGCAGGGAGCGGGGGGGATCAGATACGCAGTATTTT.